The entry that follows covers one TCR beta chain sequence. This entry comes from a study of blood T cell repertoires in COVID-19. Across the whole study: From the United States, Italy and Spain came samples of acute and convalescent COVID-19. PBMCs, B-cell-depleted T cells, or T cells provided the cDNA or gDNA that made up the material.

V was clipped by 6 bases and J by 4 bases; unmatched bases: 15. Germline CDR1 reads SNHLY; CDR2 reads FYNNEI. The CDR3 is made up of 19 amino acids. The Seattle site enrolled patients during active infection and followed them longitudinally. In the study's own analysis: Nucleated cell counts were estimated from reference gene primer amplification. Assay used: immunoSEQ multiplex PCR; TCRdb lists only in-frame clones, some missing. That table supplies the V and J calls and clone size; D and trimming were determined from the DNA. The data show about 230,000 clones, with 65% to 90% seen just once and roughly 11% held by the top ten.

This chain links TRBV2 with TRBJ2-3, with 14 bases identical to TRBD2. This receptor was obtained from a man in his fifties with COVID-19, enrolled during active disease. The sample taken for sequencing was peripheral blood. The CDR3 nucleotides are TGTGCCAGCAGGTCCGGGACTAGCGGGAGCCCCAGCGTTTCAGATACGCAGTATTTT. It specifies CASRSGTSGSPSVSDTQYF.